This is a list of T cell receptor beta chains from one sample in a study of T cell responses to AZD1222 COVID-19 vaccine. This table comes from immunoSEQ multiplex PCR, and its TCRdb copy is limited to in-frame clones, with some not included. Seen here are about 200,000 clones, around 93% observed once, and the top ten hold around 1%. Sequences were derived from peripheral blood, sampled on day 0 of MenACWY control vaccination. These receptors all stem from an adult in good health. CDR3s leave out the opening cysteine and the closing phenylalanine or tryptophan. The D gene is left open where the match is weak.

TRBJ1-2 . TRBV6-5 ASSYSTRDSYGYT
TRBJ1-2 . TRBV3-1/TRBV3-2 ASSPVGGRNYGYT
TRBJ1-4 . TRBV6-5 ASSTYGGFGEKLF
TRBJ2-5 TRBD2 TRBV7-2 ASSLYGGDGGFETQY
TRBJ1-1 . TRBV5-1 ASSLGWGRVNTEAF
TRBJ2-7 . TRBV27 ASSQRATGPYEQY
TRBJ1-5 . TRBV6-2/TRBV6-3 ASSIALGGYNQPQH
TRBJ1-2 . TRBV14 ASSQDHYGYT
TRBJ1-1 TRBD1 TRBV6-5 ASSFTERQGEAF
TRBJ1-1 . TRBV5-5 ASSQPGARAEAF
TRBJ1-2 TRBD1 TRBV5-6 ASSSPGQGHGYT
TRBJ1-5 TRBD1 TRBV12-3/TRBV12-4 ASSFRQGQPQH
TRBJ2-7 . TRBV15 ATSNALTGRMEEQY
TRBJ1-1 TRBD1 TRBV6-5 ASSLTGGEGYTEAF
TRBJ2-7 . TRBV6-5 ASRFRGRTYEQY
TRBJ1-3 TRBD1 TRBV7-9 ASSLETGLRGNTIY
TRBJ1-5 . TRBV15 ATSRDRAFNQPQH
TRBJ2-5 TRBD2 TRBV6-2/TRBV6-3 ASSYSQRGRRETQY
TRBJ1-1 TRBD1 TRBV7-2 ASSSRQGATEAF
TRBJ2-5 . TRBV10-3 AISEGQETQY
TRBJ2-5 . TRBV29-1 SVDPSQETQY
TRBJ2-2 . TRBV19 ASSTPNKNGELF
TRBJ1-2 TRBD1 TRBV9 ASGQGRYGYT
TRBJ2-5 TRBD2 TRBV5-6 ASSSGTSGRETQY
TRBJ2-7 . TRBV18 ASSPQGSKSEQY
TRBJ2-1 TRBD2 TRBV7-2 ASSLRGAGVDNEQF
TRBJ2-3 TRBD2 TRBV7-9 ASSPGLAGAADTQY
TRBJ1-2 TRBD1 TRBV18 ASSPQRDRGGYGYT
TRBJ2-7 . TRBV6-4 ASILSSYEQY
TRBJ1-2 . TRBV10-3 AISPPGEAYGYT
TRBJ1-1 . TRBV20-1 SAIPDFEAF
TRBJ2-3 TRBD2 TRBV2 ASRLAGSTDTQY
TRBJ2-2 . TRBV4-1 ASSHAGGKQGELF
TRBJ1-5 . TRBV6-4 ASSPEGNQPQH
TRBJ2-5 TRBD2 TRBV7-6 ASSPLGLAGRETQY
TRBJ1-1 TRBD1 TRBV28 ASSFAGGTEAF
TRBJ2-1 TRBD2 TRBV7-8 ASSGRGRNSYNEQF
TRBJ1-5 . TRBV5-8 ASSVTERQVNSNQPQH
TRBJ1-6 TRBD1 TRBV4-2 ASSQDRDRNSPLH
TRBJ1-5 . TRBV29-1 SVGGGAEQPQH
TRBJ1-3 TRBD1 TRBV7-7 ASSRGTASSGNTIY
TRBJ1-1 . TRBV18 ASSPPGGVEAF